This T cell receptor (beta chain) is drawn from a study of radiotherapy plus CTLA-4 blockade in lung cancer. About the study: The study recorded objective responses in around a sixth of patients and disease control in 25% to 35%. Findings and limits, study-wide: Tumor-derived TCR clones expanded in blood after radiotherapy plus ipilimumab. Early clonal dynamics of blood T cells, together with interferon-beta, were reported as the best response predictor.

Treatment of patients with chemo-refractory metastatic non-small-cell lung cancer consisted of focal radiation plus CTLA-4 blockade with ipilimumab. V was pared by 2 bases and J by 7 bases, with 12 bases between. CDR1 is KGHSH, CDR2 LQKENI, per germline. The CDR3 has 13 residues. Details on this clone: Its specificity is unknown.

Some clones are missing from TCRdb's copy, which holds only in-frame ones; the method was immunoSEQ multiplex PCR. The table has tens of thousands of clones, less than 85% seen once; the top ten hold 7.7%. This clonotype was obtained from a human donor with non-small cell lung cancer who had stable disease on radiotherapy plus ipilimumab. Sequences were derived from peripheral blood, sampled from a patient treated with radiotherapy plus ipilimumab. The gene calls are TRBV18 and TRBJ2-7; D perhaps matches TRBD2 (5 bases). CDR3 loop: CASSPSQEREQYV. CDR3 sequence (DNA): TGTGCCAGCTCACCAAGTCAAGAGCGGGAGCAGTACGTC.